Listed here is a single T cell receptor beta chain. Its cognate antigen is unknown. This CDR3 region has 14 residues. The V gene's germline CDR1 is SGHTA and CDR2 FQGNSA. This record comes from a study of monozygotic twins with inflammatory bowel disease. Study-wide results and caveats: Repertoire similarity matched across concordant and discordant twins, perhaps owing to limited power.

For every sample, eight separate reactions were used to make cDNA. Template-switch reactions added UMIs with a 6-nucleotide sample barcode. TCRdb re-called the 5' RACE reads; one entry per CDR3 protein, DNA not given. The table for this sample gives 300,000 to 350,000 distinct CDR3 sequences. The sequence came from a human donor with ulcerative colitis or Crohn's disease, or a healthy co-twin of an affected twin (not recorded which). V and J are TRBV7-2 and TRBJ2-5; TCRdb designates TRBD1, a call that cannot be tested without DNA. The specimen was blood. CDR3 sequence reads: CASSFSGEQETQYF.